This TCR beta chain was observed in a study of cytomegalovirus exposure and HLA in healthy donors. Regarding the study as a whole: The sole available immune exposure information was CMV serostatus. Among donors in an Asian-associated ancestry cluster, a later analysis reportedly found fewer N-insertions than the roughly 730-donor mean.

PCR used 60 Vbeta primers and 13 Jbeta primers. Profiling relied on immunoSEQ multiplex PCR, and the TCRdb table lists in-frame clones only, not all of them. The sample contains about 160,000 clones, approximately 70% of which appear only once. With respect to this clone: The antigen is unknown.

Germline CDR1 MNHEY, CDR2 SVGAGI. The CDR3 contains 14 residues. V was pared by 5 bases and J by 10 bases, with 9 bases of the junction left unmatched. Source material: PBMCs. The TCR was taken from a woman younger than 30 in good health and CMV-seronegative. The chain employs TRBV6-5 and TRBJ1-5, with TRBD1 identical over 9 bases. In DNA form, the CDR3 reads TGTGCCAGCAGTCCCTTAACAGGGGGCTATCCCCAGCATTTT. This codes for CASSPLTGGYPQHF.